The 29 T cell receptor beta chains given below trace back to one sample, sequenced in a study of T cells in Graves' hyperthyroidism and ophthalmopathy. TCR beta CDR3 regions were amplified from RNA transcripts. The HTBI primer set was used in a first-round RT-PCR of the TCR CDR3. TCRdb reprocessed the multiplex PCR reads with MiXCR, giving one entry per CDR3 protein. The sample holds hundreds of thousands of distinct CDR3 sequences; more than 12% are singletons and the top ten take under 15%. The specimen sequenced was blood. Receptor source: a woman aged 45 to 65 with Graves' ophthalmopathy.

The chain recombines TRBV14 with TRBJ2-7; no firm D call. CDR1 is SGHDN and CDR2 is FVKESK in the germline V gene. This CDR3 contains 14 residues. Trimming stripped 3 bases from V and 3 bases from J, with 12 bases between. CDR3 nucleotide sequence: TGTGCCAGCAGCCAGCGATTAGGCGGCTACGAGCAGTACTTC. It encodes CASSQRLGGYEQYF.

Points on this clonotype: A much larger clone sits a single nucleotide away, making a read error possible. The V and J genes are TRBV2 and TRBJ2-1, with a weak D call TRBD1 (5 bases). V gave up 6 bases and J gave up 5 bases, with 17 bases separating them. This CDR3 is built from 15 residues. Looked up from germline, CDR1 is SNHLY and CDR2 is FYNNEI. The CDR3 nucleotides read TGTGCCAGCAGCCTGACAGAGAGTAAGAACAATGAGCAGTTCTTC. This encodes CASSLTESKNNEQFF.

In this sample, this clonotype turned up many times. The CDR3 coding sequence is TGTGCCAGCAGTGGCCAGGGACAGGGATCCACTGAAGCTTTCTTT. Translating it yields CASSGQGQGSTEAFF. The V call is TRBV2, the J call TRBJ1-1; 9 nucleotides align to TRBD1. This CDR3 comprises 15 residues. V was clipped by 4 bases and J by 4 bases; unmatched bases: 7. Germline V CDR1 and CDR2: SNHLY, FYNNEI.

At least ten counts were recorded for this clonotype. The CDR3 DNA follows: TGTGCCAGCAGTCAAGACAGGGGCAGGCTAGTTGGCGATGGCTACACCTTC. Encoded protein: CASSQDRGRLVGDGYTF. The rearrangement links TRBV27 to TRBJ1-2; 8 nucleotides agree with TRBD1. CDR1 and CDR2 from the germline V gene are MNHEY and SMNVEV (reference sequence). The CDR3 is 17 amino acids. Losses at the gene ends were 5 bases for V and 6 bases for J; bases not matched to a gene: 17.

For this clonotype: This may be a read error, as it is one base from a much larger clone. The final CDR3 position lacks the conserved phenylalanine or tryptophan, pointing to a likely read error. The CDR3 spells CSAISGVGELFL. CDR3 nucleotides: TGCAGTGCTATTAGTGGGGTCGGGGAGCTGTTTCTT. The rearrangement joins TRBV20-1 to TRBJ2-2, with D hard to call. The CDR3 has 12 residues. Germline CDR1 is DFQATT and CDR2 is SNEGSKA (reference sequence). Trimming shortened V by 4 bases and J by 7 bases, and 10 bases separated the two germline ends.

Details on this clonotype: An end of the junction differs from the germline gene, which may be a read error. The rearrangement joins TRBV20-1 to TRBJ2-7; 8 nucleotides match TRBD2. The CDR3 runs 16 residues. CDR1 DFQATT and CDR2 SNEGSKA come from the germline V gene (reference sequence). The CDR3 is CSTRASSGTRFYEQYF. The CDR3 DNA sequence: TGCAGTACTAGAGCCTCCTCCGGGACTAGATTCTACGAGCAGTACTTC.

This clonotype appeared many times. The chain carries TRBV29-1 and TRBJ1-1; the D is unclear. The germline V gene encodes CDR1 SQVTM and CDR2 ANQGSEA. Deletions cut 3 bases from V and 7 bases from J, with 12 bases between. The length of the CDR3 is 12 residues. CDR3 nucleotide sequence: TGCAGCGTTGATATCGGGAGGGATGAAGCTTTCTTT. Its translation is CSVDIGRDEAFF.

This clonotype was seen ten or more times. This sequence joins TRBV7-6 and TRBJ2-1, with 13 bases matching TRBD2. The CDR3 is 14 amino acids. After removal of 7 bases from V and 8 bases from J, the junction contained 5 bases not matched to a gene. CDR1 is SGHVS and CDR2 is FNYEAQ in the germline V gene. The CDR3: CASIGLAGAHEQFF. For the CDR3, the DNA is TGTGCCAGCATTGGACTAGCGGGAGCCCATGAGCAGTTCTTC.

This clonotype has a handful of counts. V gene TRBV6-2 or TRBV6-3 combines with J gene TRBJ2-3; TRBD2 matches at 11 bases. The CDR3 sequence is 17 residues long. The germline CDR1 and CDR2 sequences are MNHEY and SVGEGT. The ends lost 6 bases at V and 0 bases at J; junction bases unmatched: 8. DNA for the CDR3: TGTGCCAGCAGCAGGACTAGCGGGCCCCTTAGCACAGATACGCAGTATTTT. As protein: CASSRTSGPLSTDTQYF.

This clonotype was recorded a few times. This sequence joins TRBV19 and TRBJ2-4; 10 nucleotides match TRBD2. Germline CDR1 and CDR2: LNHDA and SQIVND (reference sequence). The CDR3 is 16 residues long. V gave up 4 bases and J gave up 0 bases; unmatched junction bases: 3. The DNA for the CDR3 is TGTGCCAGTAGTACCGGACTAGCGGAAGCCAAAAACATTCAGTACTTC. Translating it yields CASSTGLAEAKNIQYF.

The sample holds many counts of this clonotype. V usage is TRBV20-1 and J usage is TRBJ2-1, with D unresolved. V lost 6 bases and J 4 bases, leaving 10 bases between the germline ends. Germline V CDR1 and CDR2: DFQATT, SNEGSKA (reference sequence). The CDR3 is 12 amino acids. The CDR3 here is CSAWWAYNEQFF. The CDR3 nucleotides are TGCAGTGCCTGGTGGGCGTACAATGAGCAGTTCTTC.

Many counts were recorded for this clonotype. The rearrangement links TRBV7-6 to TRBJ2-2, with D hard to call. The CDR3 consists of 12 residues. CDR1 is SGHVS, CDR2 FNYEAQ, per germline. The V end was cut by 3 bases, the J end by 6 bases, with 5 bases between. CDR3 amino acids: CASSFIPGELFF. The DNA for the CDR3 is TGTGCCAGCAGCTTCATCCCCGGGGAGCTGTTTTTT.

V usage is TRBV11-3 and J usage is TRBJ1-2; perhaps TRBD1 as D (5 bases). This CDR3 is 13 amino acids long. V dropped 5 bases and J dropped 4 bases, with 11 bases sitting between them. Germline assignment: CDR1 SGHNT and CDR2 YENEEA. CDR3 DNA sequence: TGTGCCAGCAGCGGTGGGGGGATCTATGGCTACACCTTC. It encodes CASSGGGIYGYTF.

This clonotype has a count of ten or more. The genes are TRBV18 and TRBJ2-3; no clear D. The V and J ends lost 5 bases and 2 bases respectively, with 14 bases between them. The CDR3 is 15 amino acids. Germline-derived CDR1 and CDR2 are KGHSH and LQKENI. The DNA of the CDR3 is TGTGCCAGCTCAACCACGATTCAGAACACAGATACGCAGTATTTT. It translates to CASSTTIQNTDTQYF.

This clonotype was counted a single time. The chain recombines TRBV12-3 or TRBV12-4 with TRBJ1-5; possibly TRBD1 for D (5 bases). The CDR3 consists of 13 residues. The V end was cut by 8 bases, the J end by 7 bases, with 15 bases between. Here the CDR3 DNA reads TGTGCCAGCGGTTGGGGGGAGCGCCAGCCCCAGCATTTT. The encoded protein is CASGWGERQPQHF.

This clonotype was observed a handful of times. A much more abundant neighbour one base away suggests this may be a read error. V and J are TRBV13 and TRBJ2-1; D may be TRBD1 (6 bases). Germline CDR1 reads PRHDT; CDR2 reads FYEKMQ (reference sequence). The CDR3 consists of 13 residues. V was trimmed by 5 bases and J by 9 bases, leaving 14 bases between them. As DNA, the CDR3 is TGTGCCAGCAGCAACAGGGTTTTGAGTGAGCAGTTCTTC. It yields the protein CASSNRVLSEQFF.

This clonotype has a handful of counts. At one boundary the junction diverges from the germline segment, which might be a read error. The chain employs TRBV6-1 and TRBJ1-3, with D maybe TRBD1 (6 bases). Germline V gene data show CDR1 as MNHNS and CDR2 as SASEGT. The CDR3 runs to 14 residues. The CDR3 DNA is TGTGCCAGCACCTCCCGGGACACTGGAAACACCGTATATTTT. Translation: CASTSRDTGNTVYF.

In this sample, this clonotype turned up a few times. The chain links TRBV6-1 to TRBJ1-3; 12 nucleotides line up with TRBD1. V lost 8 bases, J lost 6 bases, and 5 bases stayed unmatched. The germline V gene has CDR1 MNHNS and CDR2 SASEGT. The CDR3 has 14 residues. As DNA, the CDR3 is TGTGCCAGCCGTCCGGGACAGGGGGCAAACACCATATATTTT. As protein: CASRPGQGANTIYF.

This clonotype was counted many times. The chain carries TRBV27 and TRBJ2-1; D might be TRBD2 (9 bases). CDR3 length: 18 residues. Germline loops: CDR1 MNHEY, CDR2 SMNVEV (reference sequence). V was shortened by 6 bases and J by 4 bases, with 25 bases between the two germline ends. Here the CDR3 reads CASRGRTGTSSLYNEQFF. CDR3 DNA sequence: TGTGCCAGCAGGGGGCGGACAGGGACTAGCTCTCTGTACAATGAGCAGTTCTTC.

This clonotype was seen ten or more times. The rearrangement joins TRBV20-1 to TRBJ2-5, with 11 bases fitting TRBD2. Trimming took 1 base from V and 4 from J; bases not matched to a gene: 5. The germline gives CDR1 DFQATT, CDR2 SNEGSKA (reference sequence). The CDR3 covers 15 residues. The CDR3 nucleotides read TGCAGTGCTAGAGGTTCTAGCGGGGGGCGAGAGACCCAGTACTTC. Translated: CSARGSSGGRETQYF.

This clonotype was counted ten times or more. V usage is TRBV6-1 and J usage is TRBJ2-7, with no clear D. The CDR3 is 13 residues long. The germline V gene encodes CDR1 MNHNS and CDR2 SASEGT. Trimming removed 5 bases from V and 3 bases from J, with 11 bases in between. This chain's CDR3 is CASSKRTLYEQYF. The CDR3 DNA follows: TGTGCCAGCAGTAAACGGACCCTCTACGAGCAGTACTTC.

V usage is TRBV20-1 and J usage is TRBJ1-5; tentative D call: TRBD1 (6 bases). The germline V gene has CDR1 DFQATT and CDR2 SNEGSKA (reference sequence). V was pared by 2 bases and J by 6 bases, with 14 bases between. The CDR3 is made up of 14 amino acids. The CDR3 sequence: CSARFSGDGQPQHF. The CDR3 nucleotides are TGCAGTGCTAGATTCTCAGGGGATGGTCAGCCCCAGCATTTT.

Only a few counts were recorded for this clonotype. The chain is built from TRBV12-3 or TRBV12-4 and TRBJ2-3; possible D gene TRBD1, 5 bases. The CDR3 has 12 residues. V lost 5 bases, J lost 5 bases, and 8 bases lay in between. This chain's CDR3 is CASSPRVDTQYF. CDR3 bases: TGTGCCAGCAGTCCCAGGGTAGATACGCAGTATTTT.

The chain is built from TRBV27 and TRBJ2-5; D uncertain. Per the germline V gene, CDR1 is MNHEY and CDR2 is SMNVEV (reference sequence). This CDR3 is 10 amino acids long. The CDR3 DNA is TGTGCTCCCCGGCAAGAGACCCAGTACTTC. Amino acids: CAPRQETQYF.

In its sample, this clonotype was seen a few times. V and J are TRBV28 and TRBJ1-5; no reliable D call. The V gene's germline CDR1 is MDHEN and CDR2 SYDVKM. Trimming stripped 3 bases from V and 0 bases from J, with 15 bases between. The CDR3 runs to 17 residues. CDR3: CASSFILADYSNQPQHF. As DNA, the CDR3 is TGTGCCAGCAGTTTTATCTTGGCAGATTATAGCAATCAGCCCCAGCATTTT.

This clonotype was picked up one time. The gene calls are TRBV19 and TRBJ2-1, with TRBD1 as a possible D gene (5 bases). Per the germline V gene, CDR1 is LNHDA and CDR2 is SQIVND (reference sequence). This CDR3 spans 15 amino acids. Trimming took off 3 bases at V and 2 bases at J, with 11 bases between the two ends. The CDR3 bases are TGTGCCAGTAGTATCGTCAGGGCCCCCTACAATGAGCAGTTCTTC. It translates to CASSIVRAPYNEQFF.

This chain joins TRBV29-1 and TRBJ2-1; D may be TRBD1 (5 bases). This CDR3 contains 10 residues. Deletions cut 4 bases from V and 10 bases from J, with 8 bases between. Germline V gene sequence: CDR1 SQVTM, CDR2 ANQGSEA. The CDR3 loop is CSVVRTEQFF. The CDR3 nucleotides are TGCAGCGTTGTTAGGACAGAGCAGTTCTTC.

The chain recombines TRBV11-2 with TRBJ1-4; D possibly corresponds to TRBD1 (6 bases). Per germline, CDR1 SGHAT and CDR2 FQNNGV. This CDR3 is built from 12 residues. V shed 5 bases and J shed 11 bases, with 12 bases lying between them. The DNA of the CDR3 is TGTGCCAGCAGCAGAAACAGGGAGAAACTGTTTTTT. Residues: CASSRNREKLFF.

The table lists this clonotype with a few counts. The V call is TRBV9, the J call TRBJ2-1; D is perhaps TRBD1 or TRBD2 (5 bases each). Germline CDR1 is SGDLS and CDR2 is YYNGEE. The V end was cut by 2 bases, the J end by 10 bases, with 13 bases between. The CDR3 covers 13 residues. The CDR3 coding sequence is TGTGCCAGCAGCGTTTTGGGGGTGAGCGAGCAGTTCTTC. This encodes CASSVLGVSEQFF.